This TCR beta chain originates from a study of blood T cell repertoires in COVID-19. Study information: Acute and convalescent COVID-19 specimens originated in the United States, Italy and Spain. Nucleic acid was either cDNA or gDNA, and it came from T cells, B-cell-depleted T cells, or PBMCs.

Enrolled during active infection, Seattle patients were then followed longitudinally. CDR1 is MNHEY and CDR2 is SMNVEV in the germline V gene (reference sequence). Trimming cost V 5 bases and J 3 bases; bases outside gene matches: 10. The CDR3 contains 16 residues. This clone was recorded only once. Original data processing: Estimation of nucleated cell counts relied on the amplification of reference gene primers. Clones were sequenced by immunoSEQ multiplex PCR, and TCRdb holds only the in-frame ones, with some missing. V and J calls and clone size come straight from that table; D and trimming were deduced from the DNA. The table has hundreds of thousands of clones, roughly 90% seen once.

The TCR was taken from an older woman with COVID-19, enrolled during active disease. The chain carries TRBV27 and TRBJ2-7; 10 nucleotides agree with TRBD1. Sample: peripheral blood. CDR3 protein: CASSLLGQGQIYEQYF. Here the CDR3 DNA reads TGTGCCAGCAGTCTCCTGGGACAGGGGCAAATCTACGAGCAGTACTTC.